These 16 T cell receptor beta chains came from one sample sequenced in a study of cytomegalovirus exposure and HLA in healthy donors. Researchers ran the PCR with 60 Vbeta and 13 Jbeta primers. Data came from immunoSEQ multiplex PCR; TCRdb stores just in-frame clones and leaves some out. The profile shows about 180,000 clones, 70% to 80% of them singletons. Sequenced sample: PBMCs. The receptors originated from a woman in her fifties or sixties in good health and CMV-seropositive.

The gene calls are TRBV30 and TRBJ2-7; tentative D call: TRBD1 (6 bases). Germline-derived CDR1 and CDR2 are GTSNPN and SVGIG (reference sequence). V was clipped by 5 bases and J by 4 bases, with 12 bases between them. There are 12 residues in the CDR3. CDR3 DNA sequence: TGTGCCTGGTCGAAAGGGGGTTACGAGCAGTACTTC. It translates to CAWSKGGYEQYF. Together with reference TRBV30 and TRBJ2-7, the CDR3 gives the full variable domain: SQTIHQWPATLVQPVGSPLSLECTVEGTSNPNLYWYRQAAGRGLQLLFYSVGIGQISSEVPQNLSASRPQDRQFILSSKKLLLSDSGFYLCAWSKGGYEQYFGPGTRLTVT.

This chain links TRBV5-6 with TRBJ1-3; D call uncertain. V gave up 6 bases and J gave up 4 bases, with 5 bases separating them. The CDR3 covers 11 residues. Germline CDR1 SGHDT, CDR2 YYEEEE. The CDR3 DNA reads as TGTGCCAGCAAGGAGGGAAACACCATATATTTT. Protein product: CASKEGNTIYF.

This sequence joins TRBV6-1 and TRBJ2-5; possibly TRBD2 for D (6 bases). The CDR3 length is 17 residues. From germline, CDR1 is MNHNS and CDR2 SASEGT. Trimming left V 2 bases short and J 3 bases short, with 19 bases between. CDR3 sequence: CASSEMAGTLKKETQYF. CDR3 DNA: TGTGCCAGCAGTGAAATGGCAGGGACTCTTAAAAAAGAGACCCAGTACTTC.

The V and J genes are TRBV6-1 and TRBJ2-3; 7 nucleotides match TRBD1. Germline assignment: CDR1 MNHNS and CDR2 SASEGT. With 4 bases clipped from V and 2 bases from J, the junction kept 3 bases outside the gene matches. The CDR3 is made up of 14 amino acids. CDR3 in amino acids: CASSVTGDTDTQYF. Here the CDR3 DNA reads TGTGCCAGCAGTGTAACAGGGGACACAGATACGCAGTATTTT.

There are a few counts of this clone. The chain combines TRBV4-1 with TRBJ2-7, with 10 positions matching TRBD1. Germline loops: CDR1 MGHRA, CDR2 YSYEKL. The CDR3 is 16 residues long. Germline trimming cut 1 base from V and 2 bases from J; bases unmatched to any gene: 5. This CDR3 is CASSQAPGQGTYEQYF. CDR3 in DNA: TGCGCCAGCAGCCAAGCCCCGGGACAGGGGACCTACGAGCAGTACTTC.

The chain links TRBV7-2 to TRBJ2-5; no clear D. V lost 2 bases to trimming and J lost 3 bases, with 7 bases between them. The CDR3 covers 13 residues. CDR1 and CDR2 from the germline V gene are SGHTA and FQGNSA. CDR3 sequence: CASSLYEEETQYF. The CDR3 nucleotides read TGTGCCAGCAGCTTATACGAGGAAGAGACCCAGTACTTC.

The J gene is TRBJ2-6, the V gene TRBV29-1; D may be TRBD2 (5 bases). The germline V and J ends were trimmed by 1 base and 4 bases, with 8 bases remaining between them. Germline V lookup: CDR1 SQVTM, CDR2 ANQGSEA. The CDR3 is 14 amino acids. The CDR3 loop is CSVEGGRGANVLTF. CDR3 DNA sequence: TGCAGCGTTGAAGGAGGGCGGGGGGCCAACGTCCTGACTTTC.

The chain couples TRBV9 to TRBJ2-6; 7 bases fit TRBD1. Germline V lookup: CDR1 SGDLS, CDR2 YYNGEE. The V segment lost 4 bases and the J segment 0 bases; nucleotides outside the gene matches: 10. There are 18 residues in the CDR3. For the CDR3, the DNA is TGTGCCAGCAGCACAAACAGGGGCGTAGACTCTGGGGCCAACGTCCTGACTTTC. Translating it yields CASSTNRGVDSGANVLTF. The variable domain in full, with the rest retrieved from reference TRBV9 and TRBJ2-6, is DSGVTQTPKHLITATGQRVTLRCSPRSGDLSVYWYQQSLDQGLQFLIQYYNGEERAKGNILERFSAQQFPDLHSELNLSSLELGDSALYFCASSTNRGVDSGANVLTFGAGSRLTVL.

Only a few counts were recorded for this clone. The chain employs TRBV29-1 and TRBJ1-1; 11 bases fit TRBD1. V lost 4 bases to trimming and J lost 0 bases; unmatched junction nucleotides: 7. The germline V gene encodes CDR1 SQVTM and CDR2 ANQGSEA. This CDR3 comprises 16 residues. CDR3 nucleotides: TGCAGCGTTGGGACAGGGGGCCTGTCTCTGAACACTGAAGCTTTCTTT. Protein product: CSVGTGGLSLNTEAFF. The full variable domain, rest sourced from reference TRBV29-1 and TRBJ1-1, is SAVISQKPSRDICQRGTSLTIQCQVDSQVTMMFWYRQQPGQSLTLIATANQGSEATYESGFVIDKFPISRPNLTFSTLTVSNMSPEDSSIYLCSVGTGGLSLNTEAFFGQGTRLTVV.

The chain has TRBV11-3 and TRBJ2-1, with 9 positions matching TRBD2. This CDR3 contains 15 residues. Germline trimming cut 4 bases from V and 4 bases from J; bases unmatched to any gene: 5. Germline V gene sequence: CDR1 SGHNT, CDR2 YENEEA. The CDR3 bases are TGTGCCAGCAGCTACAGAGCGGGAGGATACAATGAGCAGTTCTTC. Its translation is CASSYRAGGYNEQFF.

The chain joins TRBV5-1 to TRBJ1-2; 8 nucleotides agree with TRBD1. With 0 bases clipped from V and 8 bases from J, the junction kept 9 bases outside the gene matches. The CDR3 is made up of 15 amino acids. Germline V gene sequence: CDR1 SGHRS, CDR2 YFSETQ. CDR3 protein: CASSLDPQGAGGYTF. CDR3 DNA: TGCGCCAGCAGCTTGGACCCTCAGGGGGCAGGGGGCTACACCTTC. The full variable domain, rest sourced from reference TRBV5-1 and TRBJ1-2, is KAGVTQTPRYLIKTRGQQVTLSCSPISGHRSVSWYQQTPGQGLQFLFEYFSETQRNKGNFPGRFSGRQFSNSRSEMNVSTLELGDSALYLCASSLDPQGAGGYTFGSGTRLTVV.

About this clone: Mismatch with germline at one junction end may stem from a read error. The chain carries TRBV6-6 and TRBJ2-6; D is perhaps TRBD1 (5 bases). The V gene's germline CDR1 is MNHNY and CDR2 SVGAGI (reference sequence). CDR3 length: 14 residues. The chain's CDR3 is CASTETSGANGLTF. For the CDR3, the DNA is TGTGCCAGCACCGAGACCTCTGGGGCCAACGGCCTGACTTTC.

The chain employs TRBV7-8 and TRBJ2-3; perhaps TRBD1 as D (6 bases). The CDR3 contains 15 residues. Germline CDR1 reads SGHVS; CDR2 reads FQNEAQ. V was trimmed by 4 bases and J by 3 bases, leaving 14 bases between them. This CDR3 reads CASSSQGIGTDTQYF. CDR3 sequence (DNA): TGTGCCAGCAGCTCCCAGGGGATCGGAACAGATACGCAGTATTTT.

V usage is TRBV9 and J usage is TRBJ1-6; D gene unclear. This CDR3 has 13 residues. Between the trimmed V and J ends, which lost 3 bases and 9 bases, there was a span of 10 bases. Germline CDR1 SGDLS, CDR2 YYNGEE. The CDR3 DNA follows: TGTGCCAGCAGCGGCGGAGGAAGTTCACCCCTCCACTTT. Amino acid sequence: CASSGGGSSPLHF.

This clone was detected a few times. The chain couples TRBV5-1 to TRBJ2-2, with TRBD2 identical over 8 bases. The V and J ends lost 6 bases and 0 bases, in that order; junction bases with no gene match: 4. This CDR3 comprises 15 residues. CDR1 SGHRS and CDR2 YFSETQ come from the germline V gene. The CDR3 coding sequence is TGCGCCAGCAAGCGCGGGGGGCCGAACACCGGGGAGCTGTTTTTT. This sequence encodes CASKRGGPNTGELFF. Variable domain in full (rest from reference TRBV5-1 and TRBJ2-2): KAGVTQTPRYLIKTRGQQVTLSCSPISGHRSVSWYQQTPGQGLQFLFEYFSETQRNKGNFPGRFSGRQFSNSRSEMNVSTLELGDSALYLCASKRGGPNTGELFFGEGSRLTVL.

CDR3 loop: CASSKSGGTAQETQYF. CDR3 bases: TGTGCCAGCAGCAAATCTGGGGGGACAGCTCAAGAGACCCAGTACTTC. V is TRBV7-2 and J is TRBJ2-5, with D perhaps TRBD1 (7 bases). This CDR3 spans 16 amino acids. V gave up 5 bases and J gave up 2 bases, with 18 bases separating them. The germline V gene encodes CDR1 SGHTA and CDR2 FQGNSA.